A selection of T cell receptor beta chains follows, all from one sample in a study of cytomegalovirus exposure and HLA in healthy donors. Sequencing was performed with immunoSEQ multiplex PCR; in TCRdb, only in-frame clones are kept and a portion is missing. This sample has about 56,000 clones, with approximately 92% found just once. Sequenced material: PBMCs. The receptor set was obtained from a man aged 18 to 30 in good health and CMV-seronegative. Both conserved end residues are part of each CDR3. The order of the fields is V gene, CDR3 protein.

TRBV6-5 | CASSGGGETQYF
TRBV13 | CASSSRLARNTGELFF
TRBV11-2 | CASSLGPGQGGYEQYF
TRBV7-9 | CASSSSGTSGYNEQFF
TRBV5-6 | CASSLRAGIEAFF
TRBV6-1 | CASNQPSVAGETQYF
TRBV23-1 | CASSLDSHEQYF
TRBV27 | CASSSYYGEVPEAFF
TRBV9 | CASSVADSYGYTF
TRBV9 | CASSPQGTNTEAFF
TRBV7-2 | CASSFRGQTYNEQFF
TRBV27 | CASSPGAGMNTEAFF
TRBV19 | CASSTEGVEQYF
TRBV7-2 | CASTSSQGRGLGYTF
TRBV28 | CVAGKVRSSGNTIYF
TRBV28 | CASWEDRENIQYF
TRBV18 | CASSPPSQQETQYF
TRBV5-4 | CASSLGAYGTNTGELFF
TRBV5-1 | CASSPGGLSEQYF
TRBV5-1 | CASSLSGRTEAFF
TRBV5-1 | CASSKGQGRGMNTEAFF
TRBV7-2 | CASSVTGGTDTQYF
TRBV6-1 | CASSWGAYNEQFF
TRBV28 | CALRVNYGYTF
TRBV7-8 | CASSLRSSGSPPGELFF
TRBV6-4 | CASSEGEQGAYGYTF
TRBV7-2 | CASSLAGSSQETQYF
TRBV4-3 | CASSRTGEGTEAFF
TRBV4-3 | CASSQGSSGRAANEQFF
TRBV7-2 | CASSLVSTSGGQETQYF
TRBV28 | CASSLSRGGLLAGGPGDEQFF
TRBV7-6 | CASSPRDRVPEQYF
TRBV27 | CASSLVGESDTQYF
TRBV6-1 | CASSAPGVNPHNYGYTF
TRBV7-8 | CASSSRTFHNEQFF
TRBV9 | CASSVAPAGVSYNEQFF
TRBV13 | CASSQGTPYEQYF
TRBV4-1 | CASSHTGTAAGELFF
TRBV2 | CASGTRNTGELFF
TRBV4-3 | CASSLTGSNQPQHF
TRBV4-2 | CASSQPITPGQGATGELFF
TRBV29-1 | CSTGTGDDYGYTF
TRBV4-1 | CASSKDWVQGYEQYF
TRBV28 | CASRRPGLGEAFF
TRBV7-3 | CASSLRGGREQYF
TRBV19 | CASSPLTSGYGEQYF
TRBV6-5 | CASTPGFSHGYTF
TRBV19 | CASVQGAQPQHF
TRBV7-9 | CASSQRTGGGTGELFF
TRBV19 | CASSGWTGPNHTYGYTF
TRBV6-5 | CASSYRGPYGYTF
TRBV19 | CASRREITGLVRQPQHF
TRBV28 | CASKIGQGNYEQYF